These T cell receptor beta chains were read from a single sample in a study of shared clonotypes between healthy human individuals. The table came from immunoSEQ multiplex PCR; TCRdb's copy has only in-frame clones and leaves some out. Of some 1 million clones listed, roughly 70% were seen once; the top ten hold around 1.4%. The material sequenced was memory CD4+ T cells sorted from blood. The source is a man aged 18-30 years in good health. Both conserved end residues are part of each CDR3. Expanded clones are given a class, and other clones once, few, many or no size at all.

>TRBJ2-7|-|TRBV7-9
CASSLEAGYNEQYF
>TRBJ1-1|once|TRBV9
CASSVGTGGAFNTEAFF
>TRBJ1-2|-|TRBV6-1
CASSEHGTAGGYTF
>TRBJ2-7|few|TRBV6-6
CASSTNSYEQYF
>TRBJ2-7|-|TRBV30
CAWSWGLAGGTYEQYF
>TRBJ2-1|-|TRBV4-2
CASSLRQGVGDEQFF
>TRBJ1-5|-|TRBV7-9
CASSFETYSNQPQHF
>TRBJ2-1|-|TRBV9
CASSVVGAGGAVEQFF
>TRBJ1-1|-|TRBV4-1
CASSQDPVQTLNTEAFF
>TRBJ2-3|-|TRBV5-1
CASFPGEGKRDTQYF
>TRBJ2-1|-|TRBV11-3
CASSRDSLYNEQFF
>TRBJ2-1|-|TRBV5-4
CASSLYQGQVNEQFF
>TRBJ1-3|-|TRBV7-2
CASSPQGAVLTGNTIYF
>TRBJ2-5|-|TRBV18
CASSPSGTGQETQYF
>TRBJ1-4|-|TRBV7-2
CASSSSVLGATNEKLFF
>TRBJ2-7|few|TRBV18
CASSSTGGSGSYEQYF
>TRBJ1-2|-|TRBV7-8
CASSFWGRGGGGYTF
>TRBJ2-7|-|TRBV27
CASSLQGARYEQYF
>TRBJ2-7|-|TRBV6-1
CASSEEGIPPYEQYF
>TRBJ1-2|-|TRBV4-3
CASTPKTRPLRKRLYGYTF
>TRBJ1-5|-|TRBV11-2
CASSLGASNQPQHF
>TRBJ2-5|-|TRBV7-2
CASSLLQETQYF
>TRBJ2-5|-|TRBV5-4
CASSSGTSYRETQYF
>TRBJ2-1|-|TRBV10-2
CASSAGTGSYNEQFF
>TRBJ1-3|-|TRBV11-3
CASSPRPSPRRTSGNTIYF
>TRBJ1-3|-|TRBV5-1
CASSLRSSGNTIYF
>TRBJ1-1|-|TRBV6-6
CASSGGRNTEAFF
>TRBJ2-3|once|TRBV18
CASSPYSSTDTQYF
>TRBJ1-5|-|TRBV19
CASTYYGGGQPQHF
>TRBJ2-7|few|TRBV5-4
CASSPGTRGVEEQYF
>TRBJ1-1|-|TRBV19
CASSATGGADTEAFF
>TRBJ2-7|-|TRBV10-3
CAISSTGLQEQYF
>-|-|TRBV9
CASSGIAGVTYSYEQYF
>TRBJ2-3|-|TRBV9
CASTGLAGGPDTQYF
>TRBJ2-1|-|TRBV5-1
CASRSGVSSYNEQFF
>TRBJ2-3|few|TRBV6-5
CASTLQDTQYF
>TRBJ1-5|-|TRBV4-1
CASSQGWGLGNQPQHF
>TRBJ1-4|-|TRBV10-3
CAISEGATNEKLFF
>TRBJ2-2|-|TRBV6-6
CASGTKNTGELFF
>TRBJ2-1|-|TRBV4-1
CASSQEGGRANNEQFF
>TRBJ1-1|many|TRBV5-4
CASSVKGFYTEAFF
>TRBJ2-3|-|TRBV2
CASSGRGGSADTQYF
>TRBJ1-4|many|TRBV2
CASSGQGAFEKLFF
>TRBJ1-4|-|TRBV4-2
CASSIWAGGNEKLFF
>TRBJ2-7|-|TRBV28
CASSSPGQGAYEQYF
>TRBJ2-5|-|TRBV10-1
CASSAGGGVETQYF
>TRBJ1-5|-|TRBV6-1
CASSEGGGNQPQHF
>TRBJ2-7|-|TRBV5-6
CASSLGGQGPKTYEQYF
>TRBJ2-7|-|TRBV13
CASSPPYRQGETGQYF